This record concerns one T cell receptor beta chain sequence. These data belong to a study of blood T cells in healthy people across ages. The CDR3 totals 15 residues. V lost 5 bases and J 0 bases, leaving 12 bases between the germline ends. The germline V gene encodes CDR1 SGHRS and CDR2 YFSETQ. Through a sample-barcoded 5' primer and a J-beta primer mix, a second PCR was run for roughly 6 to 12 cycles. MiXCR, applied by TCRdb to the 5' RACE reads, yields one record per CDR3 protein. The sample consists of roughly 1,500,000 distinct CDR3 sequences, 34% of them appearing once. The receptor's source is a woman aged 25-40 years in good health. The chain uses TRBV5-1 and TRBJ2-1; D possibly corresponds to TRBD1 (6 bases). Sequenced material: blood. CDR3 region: CASSSRGTSYNEQFF. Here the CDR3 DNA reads TGCGCCAGCAGTAGCAGGGGCACCTCCTACAATGAGCAGTTCTTC.